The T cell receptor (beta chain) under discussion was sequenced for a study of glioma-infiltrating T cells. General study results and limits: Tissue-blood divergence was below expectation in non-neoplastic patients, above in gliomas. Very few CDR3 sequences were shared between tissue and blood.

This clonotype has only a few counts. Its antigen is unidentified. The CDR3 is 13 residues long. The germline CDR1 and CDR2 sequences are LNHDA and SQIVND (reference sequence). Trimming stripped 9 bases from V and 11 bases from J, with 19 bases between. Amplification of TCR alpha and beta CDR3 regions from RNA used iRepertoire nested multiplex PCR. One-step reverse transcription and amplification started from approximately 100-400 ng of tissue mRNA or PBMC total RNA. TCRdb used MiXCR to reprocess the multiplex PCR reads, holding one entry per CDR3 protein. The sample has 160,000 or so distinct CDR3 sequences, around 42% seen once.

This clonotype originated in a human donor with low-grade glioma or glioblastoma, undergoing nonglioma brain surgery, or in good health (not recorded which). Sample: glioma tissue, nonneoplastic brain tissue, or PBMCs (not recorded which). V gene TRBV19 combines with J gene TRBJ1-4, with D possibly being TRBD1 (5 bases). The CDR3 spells CASSPGRLEKLFF. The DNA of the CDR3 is TGTGCCAGCTCCCCGGGACGCCTCGAGAAACTGTTTTTT.